This T cell receptor (beta chain) was sequenced during a study of shared clonotypes between healthy human individuals. Trimming stripped 0 bases from V and 5 bases from J, with 29 bases between. This CDR3 has 20 residues. Germline CDR1 reads LGHNA; CDR2 reads YNFKEQ. Concerning this clone itself: Its antigen remains unknown.

Study observations and caveats: Naive CD4 clonotypes overlapped across several donors at around 4.7%. Naive subsets typically showed greater estimated richness than memory subsets.

Profiled with immunoSEQ multiplex PCR; TCRdb holds only in-frame clones, not every one. The sample comprises under 1,100,000 clones, 70% to 80% of which are singletons, and roughly 0.65% rests with the top ten. This receptor was taken from a man aged 18 to 29 in good health. Some clones in this sample may be carry-over from other donors' samples. The specimen was memory CD4+ T cells from PBMCs. Subset: CD45RA-negative fraction. The genes are TRBV4-2 and TRBJ2-7; tentative D call: TRBD2 (6 bases). The CDR3 coding sequence is TGTGCCAGCAGCCAAGATGCAAAGGTAGCGGAGATTTCCGCCCGCAACGAGCAGTACTTC. It is translated as CASSQDAKVAEISARNEQYF.